This T cell receptor beta chain derives from a study of vaccination effects on CD4 cells after COVID-19. Remarks on this clone: Antigen specificity is unknown.

Clones were read by immunoSEQ multiplex PCR, and TCRdb kept only the in-frame ones, dropping some. The sample has about 68,000 clones, approximately 80% seen once. Viral peptide pool expansion of antigen-specific CD4+ T cells preceded sequencing in the ViraFEST assay. Following 10 days of culture, CD4+ T cells were isolated. Vaccine recipients had no previous SARS-CoV-2 infection; their nucleocapsid antibodies were negative. Cultures had half their medium replaced with IL-2 medium on days 3 and 7. V shed 6 bases and J shed 0 bases, with 10 bases lying between them. Per germline, CDR1 SGHDT and CDR2 YYEEEE. The CDR3 extends over 14 amino acids.

Source: CD4+ T cells from PBMCs cultured with SARS-CoV-2 spike peptides, taken before COVID-19 vaccination. This sequence joins TRBV5-6 and TRBJ2-1; D is ambiguous. The clonotype was recovered from a human donor who received a COVID-19 vaccine. Written as DNA, the CDR3 is TGTGCCAGCACTCTACGGTTCTCCTACAATGAGCAGTTCTTC. It translates to CASTLRFSYNEQFF. Complete variable domain (other parts from reference TRBV5-6 and TRBJ2-1): DAGVTQSPTHLIKTRGQQVTLRCSPKSGHDTVSWYQQALGQGPQFIFQYYEEEERQRGNFPDRFSGHQFPNYSSELNVNALLLGDSALYLCASTLRFSYNEQFFGPGTRLTVL.